The rows below give T cell receptor beta chains drawn from one sample of a study of blood T cell repertoires in COVID-19. Repertoires were generated with immunoSEQ multiplex PCR, while TCRdb's copy carries only in-frame clones and drops some. The sample includes around 77,000 clones, roughly four fifths of them seen just once. The material sequenced was peripheral blood. The receptors come from a woman older than 75 with active or convalescent COVID-19. Each CDR3 is given with its conserved first and last residue. Fields, in order: clone size, D gene, V gene, J gene, CDR3 protein, CDR3 DNA. D genes are given only for firm matches. Some rows mark clone size as missing; the rest say once, few, many or name a class of expanded clone.

-	-	TRBV30	TRBJ1-2	CASGADLPQANYGYTF	TGTGCCTCTGGGGCAGACTTACCTCAAGCTAACTATGGCTACACCTTC
-	-	TRBV6-5	TRBJ1-5	CASSTTDRSDQHF	TGTGCCAGCAGTACTACCGACAGGTCGGACCAGCATTTT
-	TRBD2	TRBV7-8	TRBJ2-2	CASSSTPLGGATGELFF	TGTGCCAGCAGCTCTACCCCTCTCGGGGGGGCCACCGGGGAGCTGTTTTTT
-	-	TRBV28	TRBJ2-6	CASISSGSGANVLTF	TGTGCCAGCATCTCATCAGGGTCTGGGGCCAACGTCCTGACTTTC
-	TRBD1	TRBV5-8	TRBJ2-2	CASSYRDRGDRELFF	TGTGCCAGCAGCTACCGGGACAGGGGTGACCGGGAGCTGTTTTTT
-	-	TRBV7-8	TRBJ2-3	CASSRLGVDTQYF	TGTGCCAGCAGCCGGCTGGGCGTGGATACGCAGTATTTT
-	-	TRBV7-6	TRBJ1-1	CASSLALGGNTEAFF	TGTGCCAGCAGCTTAGCGCTTGGAGGGAACACTGAAGCTTTCTTT
-	-	TRBV5-5	TRBJ2-2	CASSLGGVSGELFF	TGTGCCAGCAGCTTGGGCGGGGTCTCCGGGGAGCTGTTTTTT
-	TRBD2	TRBV18	TRBJ2-3	CASSPPQRGGQDTQYF	TGTGCCAGCTCACCACCCCAGCGGGGGGGCCAAGATACGCAGTATTTT
-	-	TRBV5-8	TRBJ2-2	CASSLSVRNTGELFF	TGTGCCAGCAGCTTGTCTGTTCGGAACACCGGGGAGCTGTTTTTT
few	-	TRBV10-3	TRBJ1-1	CAIQSDRGAEAFF	TGTGCCATCCAAAGTGATCGGGGGGCTGAAGCTTTCTTT
-	TRBD1	TRBV11-2	TRBJ1-1	CASSSQGEWNTEAFF	TGTGCCAGCAGCTCACAGGGGGAATGGAACACTGAAGCTTTCTTT
-	-	TRBV5-1	TRBJ2-7	CASSLGGLGYEQYF	TGCGCCAGCAGCTTGGGAGGGTTAGGGTACGAGCAGTACTTC
-	TRBD2	TRBV29-1	TRBJ2-1	CSVLGLLTGGSVSEQFF	TGCAGCGTCTTGGGTCTTTTAACGGGGGGGTCTGTCAGTGAGCAGTTCTTC
-	TRBD1	TRBV2	TRBJ1-5	CASSNRGRDQPQHF	TGTGCCAGCAGTAACAGGGGGAGGGATCAGCCCCAGCATTTT
-	TRBD1	TRBV3-1/TRBV3-2	TRBJ1-3	CASSRLPSGTGGNTIYF	TGTGCCAGCAGCCGCCTCCCCTCCGGGACAGGGGGCAACACCATATATTTT
-	-	TRBV14	TRBJ1-1	CASSPARGNTEAFF	TGTGCCAGCAGCCCCGCGCGGGGAAACACTGAAGCTTTCTTT
-	-	TRBV6-5	TRBJ1-4	CASSYQGQHNEKLFF	TGTGCCAGCAGTTATCAGGGGCAGCATAATGAAAAACTGTTTTTT
-	TRBD1	TRBV6-5	TRBJ2-7	CASSRPQAGGHEQYF	TGTGCCAGCAGTAGACCCCAGGCAGGGGGACACGAGCAGTACTTC
-	-	TRBV4-3	TRBJ2-1	CASSQDRVRFSNEQFF	TGCGCCAGCAGCCAAGATCGGGTACGATTTTCCAATGAGCAGTTCTTC
few	-	TRBV7-2	TRBJ2-2	CASSLKEAGELFF	TGTGCCAGCAGCTTGAAGGAGGCCGGGGAGCTGTTTTTT
-	-	TRBV7-9	TRBJ1-2	CASSLGRDKNYGYTF	TGTGCCAGCAGCTTGGGCAGGGATAAGAACTATGGCTACACCTTC
-	-	TRBV27	TRBJ1-2	CASSPRVSYGYTF	TGTGCCAGCAGCCCGCGGGTTTCTTATGGCTACACCTTC
-	TRBD1	TRBV19	TRBJ2-1	CASTKPGQGANEQFF	TGTGCCAGTACTAAACCGGGACAGGGGGCGAATGAGCAGTTCTTC
few	TRBD1	TRBV14	TRBJ1-6	CASSHKLGQGNSPLHF	TGTGCCAGCAGCCATAAACTGGGACAGGGGAATTCACCCCTCCACTTT
few	-	TRBV7-8	TRBJ1-6	CASSLLGGRNSPLHF	TGTGCCAGCAGCTTACTCGGGGGACGGAATTCACCCCTCCACTTT
-	-	TRBV5-1	TRBJ1-6	CASSPEGGDSPLHF	TGCGCCAGCAGCCCGGAGGGGGGGGATTCACCCCTCCACTTT
-	TRBD1	TRBV11-3	TRBJ1-1	CASSEDRGTEAFF	TGTGCCAGCAGCGAAGACAGGGGCACTGAAGCTTTCTTT
-	TRBD1	TRBV6-5	TRBJ2-4	CASSLGQGGNIQYF	TGTGCCAGCAGTTTGGGACAGGGAGGGAACATTCAGTACTTC
-	-	TRBV5-4	TRBJ1-4	CASSASQGKLFF	TGTGCCAGCAGCGCGAGCCAGGGAAAGCTGTTTTTT
-	-	TRBV2	TRBJ2-7	CASSEGGSTVIYEQYF	TGTGCCAGCAGTGAAGGTGGTAGTACCGTTATCTACGAGCAGTACTTC
-	-	TRBV7-9	TRBJ1-2	CASSFGDGYTF	TGTGCCAGCAGCTTCGGAGATGGCTACACCTTC
-	TRBD1	TRBV5-4	TRBJ1-2	CASSSQGVYGYTF	TGTGCCAGCAGCTCACAGGGGGTATATGGCTACACCTTC
-	TRBD1	TRBV7-8	TRBJ2-2	CASSFRDRSSLPGELFF	TGTGCCAGCAGCTTCCGGGACAGGTCGTCCCTTCCAGGGGAGCTGTTTTTT
once	TRBD1	TRBV4-3	TRBJ2-5	CASSRDRQETQYF	TGCGCCAGCAGCCGGGACAGGCAAGAGACCCAGTACTTC
-	-	TRBV9	TRBJ1-5	CASSVAGVNQPQHF	TGTGCCAGCAGCGTAGCGGGGGTAAATCAGCCCCAGCATTTT
-	-	TRBV7-9	TRBJ1-2	CASSPERGGSYGYTF	TGTGCCAGCAGCCCAGAACGGGGAGGGAGCTATGGCTACACCTTC
-	TRBD2	TRBV5-6	TRBJ2-5	CASSATFSGGAGETQYF	TGTGCCAGCAGCGCCACATTTAGCGGGGGGGCCGGAGAGACCCAGTACTTC
many	-	TRBV6-2/TRBV6-3	TRBJ1-5	CASSYTGPGQPQHF	TGTGCCAGCAGTTATACAGGGCCAGGACAGCCCCAGCATTTT
-	-	TRBV19	TRBJ1-5	CASNEVNQPQHF	TGTGCCAGTAATGAGGTAAATCAGCCCCAGCATTTT
-	-	TRBV4-3	TRBJ2-1	CASSQDIGAYTGRDEQFF	TGCGCCAGCAGCCAAGATATTGGGGCGTATACAGGGCGGGATGAGCAGTTCTTC
-	TRBD1	TRBV7-8	TRBJ1-2	CASSLGVTGDGYTF	TGTGCCAGCAGCTTAGGAGTTACAGGGGATGGCTACACCTTC
few	-	TRBV2	TRBJ1-5	CASMRERGGNQPQHF	TGTGCCAGCATGCGGGAAAGGGGAGGCAATCAGCCCCAGCATTTT
-	TRBD2	TRBV6-6	TRBJ2-2	CASSYGSGDSSGELFF	TGTGCCAGCAGTTACGGTAGCGGGGATAGTAGCGGGGAGCTGTTTTTT
-	-	TRBV4-3	TRBJ1-2	CASSQDVGTRSGYTF	TGCGCCAGCAGCCAAGACGTTGGGACTCGCAGTGGCTACACCTTC
-	-	TRBV3-1/TRBV3-2	TRBJ2-3	CASSRTEPESTDTQYF	TGTGCCAGCAGCCGTACTGAACCGGAGAGCACAGATACGCAGTATTTT
-	TRBD2	TRBV5-1	TRBJ2-5	CASSFRAGEYQETQYF	TGCGCCAGCAGCTTTCGAGCGGGGGAGTACCAAGAGACCCAGTACTTC
-	-	TRBV5-4	TRBJ2-1	CASSLPGRNEQFF	TGTGCCAGCAGCCTTCCTGGGAGGAATGAGCAGTTCTTC
few	-	TRBV15	TRBJ1-2	CATSRVATGYGYTF	TGTGCCACCAGCAGAGTGGCCACAGGCTATGGCTACACCTTC
few	-	TRBV30	TRBJ2-3	CAWSAPRSLTDTQYF	TGTGCCTGGAGCGCCCCTCGGAGCCTCACAGATACGCAGTATTTT
-	TRBD1	TRBV27	TRBJ2-7	CASSFRPGQGVYEQYF	TGTGCCAGCAGTTTTAGACCGGGACAGGGTGTCTACGAGCAGTACTTC
-	-	TRBV9	TRBJ1-1	CASSVGQAMNTEAFF	TGTGCCAGCAGCGTAGGACAGGCAATGAACACTGAAGCTTTCTTT